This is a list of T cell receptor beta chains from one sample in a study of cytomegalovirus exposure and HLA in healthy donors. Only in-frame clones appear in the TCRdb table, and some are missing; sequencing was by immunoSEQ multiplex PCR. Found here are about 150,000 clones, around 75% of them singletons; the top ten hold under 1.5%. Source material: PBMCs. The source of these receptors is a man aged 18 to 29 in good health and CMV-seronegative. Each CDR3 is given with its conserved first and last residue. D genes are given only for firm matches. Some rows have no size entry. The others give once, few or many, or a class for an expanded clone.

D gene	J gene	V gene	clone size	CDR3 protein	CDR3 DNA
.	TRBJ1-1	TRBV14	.	CASSSWEGREAFF	TGTGCCAGCAGCTCCTGGGAGGGCAGGGAAGCTTTCTTT
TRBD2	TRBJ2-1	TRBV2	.	CASSGPSGSLDEQFF	TGTGCCAGCAGTGGTCCTAGCGGGAGTCTGGATGAGCAGTTCTTC
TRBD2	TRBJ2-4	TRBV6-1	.	CAISQGSGVDIQYF	TGTGCCATCTCACAAGGGAGCGGGGTGGACATTCAGTACTTC
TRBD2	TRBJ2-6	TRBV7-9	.	CARGGGPSSGANVLTF	TGTGCCAGGGGGGGAGGGCCGAGCTCTGGGGCCAACGTCCTGACTTTC
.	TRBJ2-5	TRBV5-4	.	CASSWNRGTRETQYF	TGTGCCAGCAGCTGGAACCGGGGGACCAGGGAGACCCAGTACTTC
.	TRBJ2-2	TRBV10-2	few	CATLASVITGELFF	TGCGCCACCCTCGCTAGCGTGATCACCGGGGAGCTGTTTTTT
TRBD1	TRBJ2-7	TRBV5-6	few	CASSLGTGLEQYF	TGTGCCAGCAGCTTGGGGACAGGGCTCGAGCAGTACTTC
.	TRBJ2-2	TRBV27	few	CASSFVLPHTGELFF	TGTGCCAGCAGTTTCGTACTACCGCACACCGGGGAGCTGTTTTTT
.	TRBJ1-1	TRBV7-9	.	CASSLELNTEAFF	TGTGCCAGCAGCTTGGAGCTGAACACTGAAGCTTTCTTT
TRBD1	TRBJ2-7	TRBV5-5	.	CASSPGTGGLYEQYF	TGTGCCAGCAGTCCTGGGACAGGGGGCCTATACGAGCAGTACTTC
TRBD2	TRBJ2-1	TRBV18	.	CASSQTGGGSYNEQFF	TGTGCCAGCTCCCAAACCGGGGGGGGCTCCTACAATGAGCAGTTCTTC
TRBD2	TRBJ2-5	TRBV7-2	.	CASSLVASGNQETQYF	TGTGCCAGCAGCTTAGTGGCTAGCGGCAACCAAGAGACCCAGTACTTC
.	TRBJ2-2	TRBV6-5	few	CASSYSGAANTGELFF	TGTGCCAGCAGTTACTCGGGGGCCGCGAACACCGGGGAGCTGTTTTTT
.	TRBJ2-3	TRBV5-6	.	CASTQGPDTQYF	TGTGCCAGCACCCAGGGCCCAGATACGCAGTATTTT
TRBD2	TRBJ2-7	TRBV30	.	CAWSGEVSGKAGRSYEQYF	TGTGCCTGGAGTGGAGAGGTTAGCGGGAAAGCGGGCCGTTCCTACGAGCAGTACTTC
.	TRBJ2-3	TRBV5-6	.	CASSYPLVGDTQYF	TGTGCCAGCAGCTACCCCCTTGTTGGCGATACGCAGTATTTT